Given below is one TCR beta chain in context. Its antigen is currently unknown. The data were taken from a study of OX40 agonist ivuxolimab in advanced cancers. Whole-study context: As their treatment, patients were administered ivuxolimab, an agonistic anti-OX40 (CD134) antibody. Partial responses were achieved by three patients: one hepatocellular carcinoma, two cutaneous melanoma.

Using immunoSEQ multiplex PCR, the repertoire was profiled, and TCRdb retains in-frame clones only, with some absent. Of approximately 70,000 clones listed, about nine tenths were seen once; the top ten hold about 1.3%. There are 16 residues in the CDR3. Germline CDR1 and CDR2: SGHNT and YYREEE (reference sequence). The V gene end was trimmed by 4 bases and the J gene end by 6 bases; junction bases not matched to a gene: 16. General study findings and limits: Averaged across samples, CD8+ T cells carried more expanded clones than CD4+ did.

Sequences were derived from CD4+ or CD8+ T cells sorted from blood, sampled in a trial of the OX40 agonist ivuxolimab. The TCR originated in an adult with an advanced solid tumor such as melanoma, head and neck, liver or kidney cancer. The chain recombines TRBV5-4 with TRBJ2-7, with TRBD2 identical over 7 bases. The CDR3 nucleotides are TGTGCCAGCAGCCCCCCGCGGGGGAGTTTGGGGGGCGAGCAGTACTTC. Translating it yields CASSPPRGSLGGEQYF.